Listed here is a single T cell receptor beta chain. PCR was performed using 60 Vbeta and 13 Jbeta primers. Clones were sequenced by immunoSEQ multiplex PCR, and TCRdb holds only the in-frame ones, with some missing. Its table lists under 95,000 clones. The data are from a study of cytomegalovirus exposure and HLA in healthy donors. The junction had 2 bases not matched to a gene; V was cut back by 0 bases and J by 3 bases. Germline V gives CDR1 SGHRS, CDR2 YFSETQ. The CDR3 is 15 amino acids. Sequencing was carried out using PBMCs. This clonotype originated in a young man in good health and CMV-seropositive. This chain joins TRBV5-1 and TRBJ1-2, with 10 bases lining up with TRBD1. In DNA form, the CDR3 reads TGCGCCAGCAGCTTGGAAGGGACAGGGGACTATGGCTACACCTTC. Its translation is CASSLEGTGDYGYTF.